Listed below are T cell receptor beta chains from one sample, sequenced in a study of molecular identifiers for immune sequencing clone quantification. One entry per CDR3 protein results from TCRdb running MiXCR on the PCR reads. The sample records 250,000 to 350,000 distinct CDR3 sequences, 20% to 25% being singletons. Sequenced sample: naive CD8+ T cells from blood, with Jurkat cell RNA spiked in. Receptors originate from a human donor in good health. Some libraries in this study had Jurkat cell RNA spiked in. The CDR3 runs from the conserved cysteine through the conserved F or W. D genes are given only for firm matches. Expanded clones get a size class; other rows say once, few or many, or leave the size out.

D gene	V gene	CDR3 length	J gene	clone size	CDR3 protein	CDR3 DNA
NA	TRBV12-3/TRBV12-4	15	TRBJ2-5	many	CASSISGTPQETQYF	TGTGCCAGCAGTATCTCCGGGACTCCTCAAGAGACCCAGTACTTC
NA	TRBV4-3	16	TRBJ1-5	NA	CASSQDRGYSNQPQHF	TGCGCCAGCAGCCAAGATCGCGGGTATAGCAATCAGCCCCAGCATTTT
NA	TRBV7-9	16	TRBJ2-3	few	CASSPLEAGRSDTQYF	TGTGCCAGCAGCCCCCTTGAGGCGGGAAGGTCAGATACGCAGTATTTT
NA	TRBV29-1	12	TRBJ1-2	many	CSVEELDSGYTF	TGCAGCGTTGAAGAGTTGGACTCTGGCTACACCTTC
TRBD2	TRBV24-1	15	TRBJ2-1	many	CATSAGGHSGNEQFF	TGTGCCACCAGTGCGGGGGGGCACTCAGGTAATGAGCAGTTCTTC
NA	TRBV10-3	12	TRBJ2-7	NA	CAIGGGTYEQYF	TGTGCCATCGGAGGGGGCACCTACGAGCAGTACTTC
NA	TRBV9	15	TRBJ2-6	many	CASSVDSSGANVLTF	TGTGCCAGCAGCGTAGACAGCTCTGGGGCCAACGTCCTGACTTTC
NA	TRBV6-2/TRBV6-3	15	TRBJ2-2	few	CASRSRDPNTGELFF	TGTGCCAGCAGATCGAGGGACCCGAACACCGGGGAGCTGTTTTTT
NA	TRBV6-1	14	TRBJ1-2	many	CAIQGRPVNYGYTF	TGTGCCATCCAAGGCCGACCGGTGAACTATGGCTACACCTTC
NA	TRBV2	12	TRBJ1-2	NA	CASSRFRYGYTF	TGTGCCAGCAGCAGGTTTCGCTATGGCTACACCTTC
NA	TRBV12-3/TRBV12-4	15	TRBJ1-4	few	CASSPPVEGGEKLFF	TGTGCCAGCAGTCCCCCTGTGGAGGGCGGAGAAAAACTGTTTTTT
NA	TRBV4-1	15	TRBJ2-7	few	CASSQDAHNSYEQYF	TGCGCCAGCAGCCAAGACGCCCACAACTCCTACGAGCAGTACTTC
NA	TRBV6-5	15	TRBJ2-3	many	CASTGSLSGTDTQYF	TGTGCCAGCACCGGGAGCCTTTCGGGCACAGATACGCAGTATTTT
NA	TRBV7-2	13	TRBJ1-5	many	CASSSWGNQPQHF	TGTGCCAGCAGCTCTTGGGGGAATCAGCCCCAGCATTTT
NA	TRBV13	18	TRBJ1-2	few	CASSPRGGGAEPLYGYTF	TGTGCCAGCAGCCCCCGGGGGGGGGGTGCAGAACCGCTCTATGGCTACACCTTC
TRBD1	TRBV6-5	15	TRBJ1-4	few	CASSPGAGGSEKLFF	TGTGCCAGCAGTCCCGGGGCAGGGGGTAGCGAAAAACTGTTTTTT
NA	TRBV19	15	TRBJ1-5	many	CASSIDETGGQPQHF	TGTGCCAGTAGTATAGATGAGACAGGTGGCCAGCCCCAGCATTTT
NA	TRBV28	14	TRBJ1-5	many	CASSHDRVVQPQHF	TGTGCCAGCAGCCACGACCGAGTCGTCCAGCCCCAGCATTTT
NA	TRBV4-3	14	TRBJ2-2	many	CASSHAVNTGELFF	TGCGCCAGCAGCCACGCAGTTAACACCGGGGAGCTGTTTTTT
NA	TRBV2	13	TRBJ1-1	many	CARSVAGGTEAFF	TGTGCCCGCAGTGTAGCGGGCGGCACTGAAGCTTTCTTT
NA	TRBV12-3/TRBV12-4	17	TRBJ2-5	NA	CASSPVLGTPVLETQYF	TGTGCCAGCAGCCCAGTGTTAGGGACACCTGTGTTGGAGACCCAGTACTTC
NA	TRBV7-2	12	TRBJ2-7	many	CASSPAPGEQYF	TGTGCCAGCAGCCCTGCCCCCGGCGAGCAGTACTTC
NA	TRBV18	15	TRBJ2-5	few	CASSPGVANQETQYF	TGTGCCAGCTCACCGGGGGTTGCCAACCAAGAGACCCAGTACTTC
NA	TRBV28	15	TRBJ1-1	many	CASRPGTNWPYEAFF	TGTGCCAGCAGACCCGGGACAAATTGGCCGTATGAAGCTTTCTTT
TRBD2	TRBV7-9	19	TRBJ2-6	few	CASSLTIAGVTSGANVLTF	TGTGCCAGCAGCTTAACAATAGCGGGGGTTACCTCTGGGGCCAACGTCCTGACTTTC
TRBD2	TRBV20-1	14	TRBJ2-5	NA	CSVQVLAGVETQYF	TGCAGTGTACAGGTCCTAGCGGGAGTGGAGACCCAGTACTTC